The rows below give T cell receptor beta chains drawn from one sample of a study of T-cell memory formation after mild COVID-19. TCRdb used MiXCR to reprocess the 5' RACE reads, holding one entry per CDR3 protein. Altogether nearly 200,000 distinct CDR3 sequences are present, about 17% being singletons, with the ten largest covering 2% to 3%. Sequences were obtained from PBMCs or a T cell subset sorted from them (not recorded which). Every receptor here comes from an adult woman who had mild COVID-19 (a few samples of this study predate the infection). Cell type and time point are not known. CDR3s include the opening cysteine and the closing phenylalanine or tryptophan. D genes are given only for firm matches. Where a row states a size, it is once, few, many or the class of an expanded clone; other rows omit it.

D gene	V gene	clone size	J gene	CDR3 DNA	CDR3 protein
.	TRBV4-2	.	TRBJ2-7	TGTGCCAGCAGCGGGGGGCTGGAATGGGGGGAGCAGTACTTC	CASSGGLEWGEQYF
.	TRBV11-2	few	TRBJ2-2	TGTGCCAGCACCCCTCGTGTGGGAGCGGGCGGGGAGCTGTTTTTT	CASTPRVGAGGELFF
.	TRBV20-1	few	TRBJ2-5	TGCAGTGCTAGAGACGCCAGACAAGAGACCCAGTACTTC	CSARDARQETQYF
.	TRBV5-5	.	TRBJ2-4	TGTGCCAGCAGCTTGCCAGAAGGGGGTCAAGGCATTCAGTACTTC	CASSLPEGGQGIQYF
TRBD1	TRBV9	.	TRBJ1-6	TGTGCCAGCAGCACCGGGACAGTAAATTCACCCCTCCACTTT	CASSTGTVNSPLHF
.	TRBV7-9	few	TRBJ1-3	TGTGCCAGCAGCTTAGGATCGGGGGCCGGAAACACCATATATTTT	CASSLGSGAGNTIYF
.	TRBV12-3/TRBV12-4	.	TRBJ1-1	TGTGCCAGCAGTTTCCGACGGATGAACACTGAAGCTTTCTTT	CASSFRRMNTEAFF
.	TRBV30	.	TRBJ2-5	TGTGCCTGGAGTTCAACACGACCGACCCCCGAGAGACCCCAGTACTTC	CAWSSTRPTPERPQYF
.	TRBV5-1	few	TRBJ2-1	TGCGCCAGCAGCTTAGGGACGGGCAGTGAGCAGTTCTTC	CASSLGTGSEQFF
TRBD2	TRBV7-3	few	TRBJ2-1	TGTGCCAGCAGCTTATGGCGGGGGGCCGCCAATGAGCAGTTCTTC	CASSLWRGAANEQFF
.	TRBV18	few	TRBJ2-5	TGTGCCAGCTCACCGCCTATCCGGGGGGCGAAGACCCAGTACTTC	CASSPPIRGAKTQYF
.	TRBV12-3/TRBV12-4	.	TRBJ1-1	TGTGCCAGCAGCCAATTACCGGGCACATCAACGGGGGCTTTCTTT	CASSQLPGTSTGAFF
.	TRBV20-1	few	TRBJ2-1	TGCAGTGCTAGACCCCCGGGGGGCGCCGGCTACAATGAGCAGTTCTTC	CSARPPGGAGYNEQFF
TRBD1	TRBV5-1	.	TRBJ1-2	TGCGCCAGCCGGGCTGCGGGACAGGGCCACTATGGCTACAACTTC	CASRAAGQGHYGYNF
TRBD2	TRBV6-6	few	TRBJ2-1	TGTGCCAGCAGTTACTGGCGGGAGCTTGGTGAGCAGTTCTTC	CASSYWRELGEQFF
TRBD2	TRBV7-8	.	TRBJ2-3	TGTGCCAGCCGACGCGGGGGGTTATCCACAGATACGCAGTATTTT	CASRRGGLSTDTQYF
.	TRBV7-6	.	TRBJ2-3	TGTGCCAGCAGCTTCCAATTGGCGGCAGATACGCAGTATTTT	CASSFQLAADTQYF
.	TRBV24-1	few	TRBJ1-4	TGTGCCACCAGTGATTCCGGGCGGAAAATTGAAAAACTGTTTTTT	CATSDSGRKIEKLFF
.	TRBV6-5	.	TRBJ2-7	TGTGCCAGCAGTTACTCCCGACAGTACGAGCAGTACTTC	CASSYSRQYEQYF
.	TRBV6-2/TRBV6-3	.	TRBJ2-7	TGTGCCAGCAGCGGGCGGGAACCCCTCTACGAGCAGTACTTC	CASSGREPLYEQYF
.	TRBV12-3/TRBV12-4	many	TRBJ1-1	TGTGCCAGCAGTTTTTGGAGACGGACTGAAGCTTTCTTT	CASSFWRRTEAFF
.	TRBV2	.	TRBJ2-7	TGTGCCAGCAGTCCAAGCGTAGGCGAGCAGTACTTC	CASSPSVGEQYF
TRBD1	TRBV5-1	.	TRBJ2-7	TGCGCCAGCAGACTTACCGCCGGGACAGCCTCCTACGAGCAGTACTTC	CASRLTAGTASYEQYF
.	TRBV19	.	TRBJ1-1	TGTGCCAGTAGCTCCCAGGTGAACACTGAAGCTTTCTTT	CASSSQVNTEAFF
.	TRBV15	few	TRBJ2-1	TGTGCCACCAGCAGCGACAGGGAGGGTTACAATGAGCAGTTCTTC	CATSSDREGYNEQFF
TRBD1	TRBV5-5	.	TRBJ2-5	TGTGCCAGCAGCTTTTACAGGGGCGAGACCCAGTACTTC	CASSFYRGETQYF
.	TRBV6-5	few	TRBJ1-1	TGTGCCAGCAGTTCCCCCCCAGTGAATGAAGCTTTCTTT	CASSSPPVNEAFF